The clone carrying this T cell receptor beta chain was seen ten or more times. Its target is unknown. Time point specified: healthy volunteer bleed at 6 weeks. Total RNA came from unfractionated whole blood. The entry originates in a study of human T cells and chemical hapten exposure. Study in general: Variability of per-sample TCR yields stemmed mainly from small differences in pooled library volume.

Methods used by the authors: Per-sample TCR counts ranged from roughly 23,224 to 750,000, median 95,638. Each CDR3 protein is one row after TCRdb ran MiXCR on the RACE reads. The V and J calls and clone size are TCRdb's, not the authors'. This table has some 78,000 distinct CDR3 sequences, roughly 8.7% appearing once. V was clipped by 2 bases and J by 4 bases; unmatched bases: 5. Germline assignment: CDR1 SNHLY and CDR2 FYNNEI. The CDR3 length is 16 residues. Study-wide findings and caveats: TCRs whose frequency exceeded 1 in 1000 remained the same following DPC sensitization.

The material sequenced was whole blood. This sequence originates from a male donor in good health. Some clones in this sample may be carry-over from other donors' samples. This chain uses TRBV2 with TRBJ2-1, with TRBD2 matching over 10 bases. The CDR3 bases are TGTGCCAGCAGTGAATGGACTAGCGGCCTTTACAATGAGCAGTTCTTC. The encoded protein is CASSEWTSGLYNEQFF.